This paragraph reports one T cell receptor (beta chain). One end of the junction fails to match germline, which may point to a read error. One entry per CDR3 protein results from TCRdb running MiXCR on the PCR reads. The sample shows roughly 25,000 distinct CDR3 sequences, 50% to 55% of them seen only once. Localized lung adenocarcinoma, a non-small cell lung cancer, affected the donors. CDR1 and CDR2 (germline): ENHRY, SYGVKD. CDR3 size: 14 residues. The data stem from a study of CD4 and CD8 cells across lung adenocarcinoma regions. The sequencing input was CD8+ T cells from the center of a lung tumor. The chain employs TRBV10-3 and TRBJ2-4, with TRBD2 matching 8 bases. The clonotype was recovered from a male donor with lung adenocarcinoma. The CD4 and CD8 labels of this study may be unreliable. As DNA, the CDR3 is TGCCGCAGCTGGGGCAGCGGGGGCACAAATACTCAGTACTTC. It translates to CRSWGSGGTNTQYF.